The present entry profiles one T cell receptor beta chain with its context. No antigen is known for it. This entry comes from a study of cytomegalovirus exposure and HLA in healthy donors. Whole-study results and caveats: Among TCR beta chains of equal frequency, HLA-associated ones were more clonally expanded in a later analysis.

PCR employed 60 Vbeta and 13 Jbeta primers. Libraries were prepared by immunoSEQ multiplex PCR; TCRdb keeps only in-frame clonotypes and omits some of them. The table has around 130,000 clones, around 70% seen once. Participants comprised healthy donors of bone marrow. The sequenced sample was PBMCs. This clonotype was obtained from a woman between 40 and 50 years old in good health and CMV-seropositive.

The CDR3 DNA is TGTGCCAGTAGTACAACGAGTGTGGACAGGGGCGAGCAGTACTTC. Its protein is CASSTTSVDRGEQYF. The V gene is TRBV19, the J gene TRBJ2-7; TRBD1 matches at 9 bases. Germline V gene lookup returns CDR1 LNHDA and CDR2 SQIVND (reference sequence). The J segment lost 6 bases and the V segment lost 4 bases, leaving 10 bases of the junction unmatched. This CDR3 has 15 amino acids.